The 7 T cell receptor beta chains below all came from one sample that was sequenced in a study of blood T cells in healthy people across ages. A second about 6 to 12 cycle PCR used barcoded and J-beta primers. MiXCR was run by TCRdb on the 5' RACE reads, yielding one entry per CDR3 protein. The sample yields 1.6 million or so distinct CDR3 sequences, roughly 32% seen once. Sample: blood. The receptors were sampled from a woman aged 30 to 39 in good health.

The sample holds a few counts of this clonotype. The chain links TRBV27 to TRBJ1-4; D gene unclear. This CDR3 has 14 residues. CDR1 and CDR2 from the germline V gene are MNHEY and SMNVEV (reference sequence). V lost 8 bases, J lost 0 bases, and 10 bases lay in between. The CDR3 reads CASRQKPTNEKLFF. CDR3 DNA sequence: TGTGCCAGCCGACAAAAACCAACTAATGAAAAACTGTTTTTT.

This clonotype was counted only a few times. The chain uses TRBV5-8 and TRBJ2-7; 8 nucleotides match TRBD1. Germline V lookup: CDR1 SGHTS, CDR2 YDEGEE. J gave up 2 bases and V 3 bases, and 10 bases lay outside the gene matches. The CDR3 loop spans 16 amino acids. CDR3 amino acids: CASSWTGTGGTYEQYF. In DNA, the CDR3 is TGTGCCAGCAGCTGGACCGGGACAGGTGGGACCTACGAGCAGTACTTC.

The chain employs TRBV7-9 and TRBJ1-2; TRBD1 aligns across 7 bases. The ends lost 0 bases at V and 4 bases at J; junction bases unmatched: 5. The germline CDR1 and CDR2 sequences are SEHNR and FQNEAQ (reference sequence). The CDR3 sequence is 15 residues long. This CDR3 reads CASSLADGTVYGYTF. In DNA, the CDR3 is TGTGCCAGCAGCTTAGCGGATGGGACAGTCTATGGCTACACCTTC.

The chain couples TRBV19 to TRBJ2-2; no definite D call. V gave up 3 bases and J gave up 5 bases, with 4 bases separating them. The CDR3 sequence is 12 residues long. Germline V lookup: CDR1 LNHDA, CDR2 SQIVND (reference sequence). The CDR3 loop reads CASSIPTGELFF. DNA for the CDR3: TGTGCCAGTAGTATTCCGACCGGGGAGCTGTTTTTT.

This clonotype was counted a few times. The rearrangement uses TRBV11-2 and TRBJ2-7, with a tentative D call TRBD2 (5 bases). The CDR3 consists of 14 residues. Looked up from germline, CDR1 is SGHAT and CDR2 is FQNNGV. Trimming took 1 base from V and 5 from J, leaving 12 bases between them. In DNA, the CDR3 is TGTGCCAGCAGCTTAGGGCTAGCTCCCAACGAGCAGTACTTC. The encoded protein is CASSLGLAPNEQYF.

The chain carries TRBV7-4 and TRBJ2-7; D gene uncertain. Per the germline V gene, CDR1 is SGHVT and CDR2 is SQSDAQ. V lost 6 bases, J lost 5 bases, and 8 bases lay in between. This CDR3 spans 11 amino acids. Written as DNA, the CDR3 is TGTGCCAGCAGATGTATTCACGAGCAGTACTTC. Its translation: CASRCIHEQYF.

This chain joins TRBV11-2 and TRBJ1-1, with D hard to call. CDR1 is SGHAT, CDR2 FQNNGV, per germline. V gave up 0 bases and J gave up 6 bases, with 11 bases separating them. This CDR3 comprises 14 residues. The CDR3 region is CASSLDTPPPEAFF. DNA for the CDR3: TGTGCCAGCAGCTTAGATACTCCCCCTCCTGAAGCTTTCTTT. Looking up the rest from reference TRBV11-2 and TRBJ1-1 gives the full variable domain: EAGVAQSPRYKIIEKRQSVAFWCNPISGHATLYWYQQILGQGPKLLIQFQNNGVVDDSQLPKDRFSAERLKGVDSTLKIQPAKLEDSAVYLCASSLDTPPPEAFFGQGTRLTVV.